The TCR beta chain under discussion was sequenced for a study of beta chain features in type 1 diabetes. The sequenced template was cDNA made from the entire isolated RNA. Assay used: immunoSEQ multiplex PCR; TCRdb lists only in-frame clones, some missing. The repertoire consists of about 44,000 clones, with under 65% occurring once and the leading ten covering 2.1%. This clone came up a few times. This clonotype originated in a woman between 18 and 30 years old in good health. The sequencing input was Tregs from blood.

The CDR3 coding sequence is TGTGCCAGCAGATCCGGGGGGAATCGTCAGCCCCAGCATTTT. It translates to CASRSGGNRQPQHF. This chain links TRBV6-5 with TRBJ1-5; tentatively, D is TRBD1 (5 bases). Per the germline V gene, CDR1 is MNHEY and CDR2 is SVGAGI. The V end lost 6 bases, the J end lost 6 bases, and 15 bases lay between the germline ends. The CDR3 is made up of 14 amino acids.